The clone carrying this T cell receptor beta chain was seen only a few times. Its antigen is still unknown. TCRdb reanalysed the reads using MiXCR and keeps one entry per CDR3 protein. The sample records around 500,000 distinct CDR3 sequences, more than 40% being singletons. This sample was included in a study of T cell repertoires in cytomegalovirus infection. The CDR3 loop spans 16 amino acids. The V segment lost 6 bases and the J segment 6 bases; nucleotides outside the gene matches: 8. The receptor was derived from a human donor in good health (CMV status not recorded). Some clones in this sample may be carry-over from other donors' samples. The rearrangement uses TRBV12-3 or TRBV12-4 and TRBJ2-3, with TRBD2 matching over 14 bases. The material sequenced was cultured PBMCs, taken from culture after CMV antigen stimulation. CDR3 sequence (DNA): TGTGCCAGCAGCTCGGGACTAGCGGGGGCCGGGGATACGCAGTATTTT. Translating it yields CASSSGLAGAGDTQYF.